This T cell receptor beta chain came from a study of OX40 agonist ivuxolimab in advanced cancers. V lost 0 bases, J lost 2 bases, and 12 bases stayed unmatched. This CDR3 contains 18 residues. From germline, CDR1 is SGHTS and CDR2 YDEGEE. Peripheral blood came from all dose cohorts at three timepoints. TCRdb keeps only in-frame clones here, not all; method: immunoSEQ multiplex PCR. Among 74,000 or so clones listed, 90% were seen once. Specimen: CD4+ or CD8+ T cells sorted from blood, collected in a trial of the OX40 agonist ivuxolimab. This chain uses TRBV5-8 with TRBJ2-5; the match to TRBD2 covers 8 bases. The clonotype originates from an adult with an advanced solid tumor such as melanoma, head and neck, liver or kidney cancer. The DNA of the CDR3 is TGTGCCAGCAGCTTGGGGAGGGAGAGCGGGGGCGGACAAGAGACCCAGTACTTC. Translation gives CASSLGRESGGGQETQYF.